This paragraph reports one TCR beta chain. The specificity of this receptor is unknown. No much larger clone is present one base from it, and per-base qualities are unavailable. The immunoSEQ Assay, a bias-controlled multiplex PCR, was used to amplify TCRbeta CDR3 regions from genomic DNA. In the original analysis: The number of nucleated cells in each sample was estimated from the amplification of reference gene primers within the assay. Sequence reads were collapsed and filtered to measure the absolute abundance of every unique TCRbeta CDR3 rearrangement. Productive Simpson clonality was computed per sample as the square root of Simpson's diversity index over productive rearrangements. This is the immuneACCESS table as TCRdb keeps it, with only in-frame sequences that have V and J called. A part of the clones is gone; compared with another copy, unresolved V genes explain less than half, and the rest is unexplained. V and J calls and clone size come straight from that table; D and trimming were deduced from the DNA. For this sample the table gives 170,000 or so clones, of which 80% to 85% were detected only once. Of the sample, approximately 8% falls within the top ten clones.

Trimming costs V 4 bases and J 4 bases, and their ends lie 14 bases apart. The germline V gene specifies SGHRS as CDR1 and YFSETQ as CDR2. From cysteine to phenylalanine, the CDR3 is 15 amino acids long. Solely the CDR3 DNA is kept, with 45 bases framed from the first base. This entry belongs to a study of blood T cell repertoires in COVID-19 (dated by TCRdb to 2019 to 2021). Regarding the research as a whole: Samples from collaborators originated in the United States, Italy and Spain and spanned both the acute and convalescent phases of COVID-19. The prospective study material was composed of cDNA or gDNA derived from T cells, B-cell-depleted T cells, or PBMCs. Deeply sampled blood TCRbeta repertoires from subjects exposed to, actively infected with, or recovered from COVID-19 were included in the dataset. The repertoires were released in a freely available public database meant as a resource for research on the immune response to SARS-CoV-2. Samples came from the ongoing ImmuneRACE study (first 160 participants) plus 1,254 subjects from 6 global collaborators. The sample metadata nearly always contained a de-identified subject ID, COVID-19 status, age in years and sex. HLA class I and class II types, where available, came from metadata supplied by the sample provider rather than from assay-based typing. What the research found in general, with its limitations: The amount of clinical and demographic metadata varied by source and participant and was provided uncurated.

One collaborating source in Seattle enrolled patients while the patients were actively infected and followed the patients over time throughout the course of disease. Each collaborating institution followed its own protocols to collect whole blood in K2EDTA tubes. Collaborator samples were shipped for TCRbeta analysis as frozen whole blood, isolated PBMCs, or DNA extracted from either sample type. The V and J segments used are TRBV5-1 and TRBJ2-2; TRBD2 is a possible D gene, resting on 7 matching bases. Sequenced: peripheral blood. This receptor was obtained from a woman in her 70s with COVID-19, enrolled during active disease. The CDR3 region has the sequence CASSQGGASTGELFF. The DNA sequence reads TGCGCCAGCAGCCAAGGGGGGGCAAGCACCGGGGAGCTGTTTTTT.